Below, one TCR beta chain is given with its context. Its target is not known. These data are taken from a study of cytomegalovirus exposure and HLA in healthy donors. Study-level results: One later analysis, an examination of the 90 to 150 validation repertoires, found that first-cohort TCR clusters tended to co-occur in them.

Profiling relied on immunoSEQ multiplex PCR, and the TCRdb table lists in-frame clones only, not all of them. The sample gives 120,000 to 150,000 clones, approximately 90% of which show up once; around 0.7% is in the top ten. V was trimmed by 0 bases and J by 1 base, leaving 4 bases between them. Germline assignment: CDR1 SGHNT and CDR2 YYREEE (reference sequence). CDR3 length: 14 residues. The clonotype was recovered from a man between 18 and 35 years old in good health and CMV-seronegative. The chain joins TRBV5-4 to TRBJ2-2; D is ambiguous. The sequenced sample was PBMCs. Here the CDR3 DNA reads TGTGCCAGCAGCTTGGGGCTGAACACCGGGGAGCTGTTTTTT. Its translation is CASSLGLNTGELFF.